This TCR beta chain was recorded in a study of early T cells in non-severe SARS-CoV-2 infection. The CDR3 is 12 amino acids. Germline trimming cut 3 bases from V and 10 bases from J; bases unmatched to any gene: 0. Germline V lookup: CDR1 LGHDT, CDR2 YNNKEL (reference sequence). From the 5' RACE reads, TCRdb called clonotypes with MiXCR, one entry per CDR3 protein. The sample comprises 75,000 to 80,000 distinct CDR3 sequences, about 14% of which are singletons, and roughly an eighth rests with the top ten. This clonotype originated in an adult who was a healthcare worker with PCR-confirmed SARS-CoV-2 infection or an uninfected control (not recorded which). The rearrangement links TRBV3-1 to TRBJ1-6; TRBD1 matches at 7 bases. Sequenced sample: whole blood. CDR3 bases: TGTGCCAGCAGCCACAGGGGGTCACCCCTCCACTTT. As protein: CASSHRGSPLHF.